The 22 T cell receptor beta chains in this list originate from one sample, sequenced in a study of CD8 T cells in ankylosing spondylitis. Study conclusions and caveats: It appeared that ankylosing spondylitis blood was characterized by a TCR beta motif of several highly homologous variants.

TCRdb analysed the 5' RACE reads with MiXCR anew, one entry per CDR3 protein. The table lists more than 400,000 distinct CDR3 sequences, roughly 5% of them singletons. Their specific antigens are unknown. The sequenced sample consisted of blood, either unsorted or a sorted T cell fraction (not recorded which). All receptors derive from a male donor with ankylosing spondylitis.

This clonotype was recorded a few times. The genes are TRBV18 and TRBJ1-6; a possible D gene is TRBD1 (6 bases). Trimming removed 4 bases from V and 5 bases from J, with 12 bases in between. The germline CDR1 and CDR2 sequences are KGHSH and LQKENI. The CDR3 is 15 residues long. The DNA for the CDR3 is TGTGCCAGCTCACAAGGACAGTTGGATAATTCACCCCTCCACTTT. Protein sequence: CASSQGQLDNSPLHF. The complete variable domain, with remaining parts taken from reference TRBV18 and TRBJ1-6, reads NAGVMQNPRHLVRRRGQEARLRCSPMKGHSHVYWYRQLPEEGLKFMVYLQKENIIDESGMPKERFSAEFPKEGPSILRIQQVVRGDSAAYFCASSQGQLDNSPLHFGNGTRLTVT.

In its sample, this clonotype was seen many times. J is TRBJ2-5 and V is TRBV5-1; 12 bases align to TRBD1. CDR3 length: 17 amino acids. V shed 0 bases and J 5 bases; nucleotides not matched to a gene: 8. The germline CDR1 and CDR2 sequences are SGHRS and YFSETQ. The CDR3 protein is CASSLVTGTGGGETQYF. The CDR3 coding sequence is TGCGCCAGCAGCTTGGTGACCGGGACAGGGGGCGGGGAGACCCAGTACTTC.

This clonotype was picked up a small number of times. The chain recombines TRBV10-3 with TRBJ1-1; D may be TRBD1 (5 bases). V gave up 2 bases and J gave up 0 bases, with 13 bases separating them. This CDR3 spans 16 amino acids. The germline gives CDR1 ENHRY, CDR2 SYGVKD. The CDR3 protein is CAISEAGKRVNTEAFF. CDR3 DNA sequence: TGTGCCATCAGTGAGGCAGGGAAACGGGTGAACACTGAAGCTTTCTTT.

Many counts were recorded for this clonotype. The gene calls are TRBV20-1 and TRBJ1-4, with a weak D call TRBD1 (6 bases). Per the germline V gene, CDR1 is DFQATT and CDR2 is SNEGSKA (reference sequence). The V gene lost 6 bases and the J gene lost 1 base, with 15 bases spanning the gap. The CDR3 totals 15 residues. Here the CDR3 reads CSAKPGHLTNEKLFF. In DNA form, the CDR3 reads TGCAGTGCAAAACCGGGACATTTAACTAATGAAAAACTGTTTTTT.

V gene TRBV4-3 combines with J gene TRBJ2-1, with 9 bases identical to TRBD2. Germline V lookup: CDR1 LGHNA, CDR2 YSLEER. CDR3 length: 16 residues. J was trimmed by 8 bases and V by 4 bases; bases with no gene match: 12. The CDR3 region has the DNA TGCGCCAGCAGCCTTCGGTGGGGCGGGAGGGCCGATGAGCAGTTCTTC. Encoded protein: CASSLRWGGRADEQFF.

This clonotype has ten or more counts. The rearrangement joins TRBV9 to TRBJ2-7, with 8 bases matching TRBD1. The CDR3 loop spans 15 amino acids. Per the germline V gene, CDR1 is SGDLS and CDR2 is YYNGEE. V shed 2 bases, J shed 3 bases, and the junction held 7 bases outside the gene matches. CDR3 amino acids: CASSVATGASYEQYF. The CDR3 nucleotides are TGTGCCAGCAGCGTTGCGACAGGGGCCAGCTACGAGCAGTACTTC.

Many counts were recorded for this clonotype. The rearrangement joins TRBV11-2 to TRBJ2-7; D could derive from TRBD1 or TRBD2 (5 bases each). This CDR3 contains 15 residues. V was cut by 4 bases and J by 3 bases, with 16 bases left in between. Germline V gene data show CDR1 as SGHAT and CDR2 as FQNNGV. The CDR3 reads CASSSPGRNIYEQYF. As DNA, the CDR3 is TGTGCCAGCAGCTCTCCGGGACGGAACATCTACGAGCAGTACTTC.

The rearrangement joins TRBV10-1 to TRBJ1-3, with TRBD1 matching 8 bases. The CDR3 length is 15 residues. After removal of 3 bases from V and 1 base from J, the junction contained 2 bases not matched to a gene. Per germline, CDR1 WNHNN and CDR2 SYGVQD (reference sequence). The chain's CDR3 is CASSDRTGSGNTIYF. CDR3 bases: TGCGCCAGCAGTGATCGGACAGGGTCTGGAAACACCATATATTTT.

J is TRBJ2-7 and V is TRBV7-6, with 11 bases fitting TRBD1. Germline CDR1 reads SGHVS; CDR2 reads FNYEAQ. The V gene end was trimmed by 7 bases and the J gene end by 4 bases; junction bases not matched to a gene: 9. This CDR3 contains 15 residues. The CDR3 region is CASTGGQGGTYEQYF. DNA of the CDR3: TGTGCCAGCACTGGGGGACAGGGGGGAACTTACGAGCAGTACTTC.

This clonotype was observed many times. The V gene is TRBV7-2, the J gene TRBJ1-6, with D maybe TRBD1 (6 bases). Germline CDR1 reads SGHTA; CDR2 reads FQGNSA. The germline V and J ends were trimmed by 1 base and 10 bases, with 11 bases remaining between them. There are 14 residues in the CDR3. DNA of the CDR3: TGTGCCAGCAGCTTAGGGGACATGGGGTCACCCCTCCACTTT. This codes for CASSLGDMGSPLHF. Using reference TRBV7-2 and TRBJ1-6 for the parts outside the CDR3, the full variable domain is GAGVSQSPSNKVTEKGKDVELRCDPISGHTALYWYRQSLGQGLEFLIYFQGNSAPDKSGLPSDRFSAERTGGSVSTLTIQRTQQEDSAVYLCASSLGDMGSPLHFGNGTRLTVT.

This clonotype was found many times. This chain uses TRBV5-1 with TRBJ2-7, with 8 bases matching TRBD1. Trimming at V came to 4 bases and at J to 1 base, leaving 4 bases not matched to a gene. Germline-derived CDR1 and CDR2 are SGHRS and YFSETQ. There are 14 residues in the CDR3. In DNA, the CDR3 is TGCGCCAGCAGCGGGACAGGCCGATCCTACGAGCAGTACTTC. Encoded protein: CASSGTGRSYEQYF.

The rearrangement uses TRBV7-2 and TRBJ2-3; the D gene is possibly TRBD1 (6 bases). CDR1 is SGHTA, CDR2 FQGNSA, per germline. The CDR3 has 15 amino acids. V was pared by 6 bases and J by 0 bases, with 13 bases between. As DNA, the CDR3 is TGTGCCAGCAGGACCAGGGGCGGGAGCACAGATACGCAGTATTTT. It codes for CASRTRGGSTDTQYF.

This clonotype was seen a few times. CDR3 protein: CSARDGSNTEAFF. The CDR3 region has the DNA TGCAGTGCTAGAGATGGATCGAACACTGAAGCTTTCTTT. This rearrangement joins TRBV20-1 to TRBJ1-1, with D unclear. This CDR3 region has 13 residues. Trimming took off 0 bases at V and 1 base at J, with 6 bases between the two ends. Per germline, CDR1 DFQATT and CDR2 SNEGSKA (reference sequence).

This clonotype was counted a few times. The chain employs TRBV11-1 and TRBJ2-7, with D tentatively TRBD2 (7 bases). The CDR3 runs to 18 residues. Trimming removed 5 bases from V and 4 bases from J, with 27 bases in between. Germline CDR1 reads SGHAT; CDR2 reads FQDESV (reference sequence). Here the CDR3 reads CASSGTGRLGQGMYEQYF. In DNA, the CDR3 is TGTGCCAGCAGCGGTACCGGGAGGCTAGGCCAGGGGATGTACGAGCAGTACTTC.

This clonotype was recorded at least ten times. V gene TRBV29-1 combines with J gene TRBJ2-5, with D possibly being TRBD2 (7 bases). V gave up 3 bases and J gave up 4 bases, with 12 bases separating them. The CDR3 covers 13 residues. Germline V lookup: CDR1 SQVTM, CDR2 ANQGSEA. In nucleotides, the CDR3 is TGCAGCGTTGATAGGGGAGGGGGAGAGACCCAGTACTTC. This translates into CSVDRGGGETQYF.

The sample holds a few counts of this clonotype. V usage is TRBV7-3 and J usage is TRBJ2-3, with 9 positions matching TRBD2. Unmatched junction bases numbered 9, after V lost 3 bases and J lost 5 bases. The CDR3 is made up of 16 amino acids. The germline V gene encodes CDR1 SGHTA and CDR2 FQGTGA. In nucleotides, the CDR3 is TGTGCCAGCAGCTTTTTCGGCGGGGGGGCCGTAGATACGCAGTATTTT. This codes for CASSFFGGGAVDTQYF.

This clonotype was counted between two and nine times. The V gene is TRBV5-1, the J gene TRBJ2-5, with 11 bases aligning to TRBD2. The CDR3 is 16 residues long. Trimming at V came to 3 bases and at J to 5 bases, leaving 9 bases not matched to a gene. Germline loops: CDR1 SGHRS, CDR2 YFSETQ. The CDR3 region has the DNA TGCGCCAGCAGCTCCCTTAGCGGGGGGGCCGAGGAGACCCAGTACTTC. This encodes CASSSLSGGAEETQYF. The full variable domain, its missing parts supplied by reference TRBV5-1 and TRBJ2-5, is KAGVTQTPRYLIKTRGQQVTLSCSPISGHRSVSWYQQTPGQGLQFLFEYFSETQRNKGNFPGRFSGRQFSNSRSEMNVSTLELGDSALYLCASSSLSGGAEETQYFGPGTRLLVL.

In its sample, this clonotype was seen many times. The V and J genes are TRBV11-3 and TRBJ2-2, with no clear D. V was shortened by 5 bases and J by 4 bases, with 5 bases between the two germline ends. This CDR3 is 12 amino acids long. Germline V lookup: CDR1 SGHNT, CDR2 YENEEA. CDR3 residues: CASSPPTGELFF. The CDR3 nucleotides are TGTGCCAGCAGCCCTCCCACCGGGGAGCTGTTTTTT.

For this clonotype: This may be a read error, as it is one base from a much larger clone. CDR3 coding DNA: TGCGCCAGCAGCTTGTTCGTGGGCGGCTATGGCTACACCTTC. This sequence encodes CASSLFVGGYGYTF. The chain has TRBV5-1 and TRBJ1-2; D unresolved. The length of the CDR3 is 14 residues. V lost 1 base, J lost 4 bases, and 11 bases lay in between. In germline, CDR1 is SGHRS, CDR2 YFSETQ. Complete variable domain (other parts from reference TRBV5-1 and TRBJ1-2): KAGVTQTPRYLIKTRGQQVTLSCSPISGHRSVSWYQQTPGQGLQFLFEYFSETQRNKGNFPGRFSGRQFSNSRSEMNVSTLELGDSALYLCASSLFVGGYGYTFGSGTRLTVV.

At least ten counts were recorded for this clonotype. This chain uses TRBV7-9 with TRBJ2-7; D unclear. The CDR3 is 12 residues long. Trimming shortened V by 2 bases and J by 5 bases, and 7 bases separated the two germline ends. Germline lookup yields CDR1 SEHNR and CDR2 FQNEAQ (reference sequence). As DNA, the CDR3 is TGTGCCAGCAGCTTATGGGTGGACGAGCAGTACTTC. Translating it yields CASSLWVDEQYF.

This clonotype occurred many times. The chain links TRBV12-3 or TRBV12-4 to TRBJ2-5; no firm D call. This CDR3 is built from 11 residues. V was shortened by 7 bases and J by 2 bases, with 5 bases between the two germline ends. The CDR3 DNA sequence: TGTGCCAGCACTAGTCAAGAGACCCAGTACTTC. Its protein is CASTSQETQYF.

This clonotype was counted between two and nine times. This sequence joins TRBV30 and TRBJ1-6, with D maybe TRBD1 (5 bases). CDR3 size: 15 residues. Per the germline V gene, CDR1 is GTSNPN and CDR2 is SVGIG (reference sequence). Trimming took 2 bases from V and 5 from J, leaving 13 bases between them. The CDR3 is CAWSKVGVNNSPLHF. CDR3 bases: TGTGCCTGGAGTAAGGTGGGGGTCAATAATTCACCCCTCCACTTT.